The entry below gives a single T cell receptor beta chain sequence along with its context. Original processing methods: Amplified reference gene primers provided the basis for estimating nucleated cell counts. Profiling relied on immunoSEQ multiplex PCR, and the TCRdb table lists in-frame clones only, not all of them. D and trimming were read from the DNA, whereas the V and J calls and clone size are those reported in that table. The data show around 60,000 clones, around 86% seen once. Per the germline V gene, CDR1 is MNHNY and CDR2 is SVGAGI (reference sequence). The CDR3 is 12 amino acids. V lost 5 bases and J 4 bases, leaving 8 bases between the germline ends. The data are from a study of blood T cell repertoires in COVID-19. About the research overall: Both acute and convalescent COVID-19 samples were obtained from the United States, Italy and Spain. PBMCs, B-cell-depleted T cells, or T cells provided the cDNA or gDNA that made up the material.

Sequencing was performed on peripheral blood. The TCR comes from a woman older than 75 with acute or convalescent COVID-19. The J gene is TRBJ2-5, the V gene TRBV6-6, with D possibly TRBD1 on 5 matching bases. CDR3 DNA sequence: TGTGCCAGCAGTGCAGGGTTAGAGACCCAGTACTTC. It specifies CASSAGLETQYF.